Detailed here is one TCR beta chain. Its antigen remains unidentified. There are 14 residues in the CDR3. In germline, CDR1 is MDHEN, CDR2 SYDVKM. Trimming at V came to 5 bases and at J to 4 bases, leaving 3 bases not matched to a gene. This entry comes from a study of cytomegalovirus exposure and HLA in healthy donors. Notes on the study in general: It was in a later analysis that TCR association rates were seen to vary by HLA locus, highest for DRB1 and lowest for HLA-C.

The PCR made use of 60 Vbeta and 13 Jbeta primers. Method: immunoSEQ multiplex PCR; TCRdb's copy keeps in-frame clones and lacks some. The data show roughly 160,000 clones, around 69% seen once. The chain has TRBV28 and TRBJ1-4; 8 bases align to TRBD1. The sequenced material came from PBMCs. This sequence originates from a man in his 60s in good health and CMV-seronegative. Here the CDR3 DNA reads TGTGCCAGCAGTCACGGACAGGGTAATGAAAAACTGTTTTTT. Protein product: CASSHGQGNEKLFF.